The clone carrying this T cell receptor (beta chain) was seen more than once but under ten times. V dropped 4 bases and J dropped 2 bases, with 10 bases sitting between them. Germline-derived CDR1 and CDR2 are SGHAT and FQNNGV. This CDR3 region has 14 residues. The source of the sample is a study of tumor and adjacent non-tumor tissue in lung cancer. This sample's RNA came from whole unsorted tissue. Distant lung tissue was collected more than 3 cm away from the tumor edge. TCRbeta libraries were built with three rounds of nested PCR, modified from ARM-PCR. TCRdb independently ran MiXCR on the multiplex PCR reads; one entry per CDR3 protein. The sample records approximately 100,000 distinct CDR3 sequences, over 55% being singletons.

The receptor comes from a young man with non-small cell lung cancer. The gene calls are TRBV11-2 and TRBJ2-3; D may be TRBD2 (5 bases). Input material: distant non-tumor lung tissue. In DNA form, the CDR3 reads TGTGCCAGCAGCTCGGGGATAACCACAGATACGCAGTATTTT. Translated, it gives CASSSGITTDTQYF.